The next 23 T cell receptor beta chains were all read from a single sample in a study of T cells in Graves' hyperthyroidism and ophthalmopathy. Amplification of TCR beta CDR3 regions used RNA as the template. HTBI primers were the set used in a first-round RT-PCR of the TCR CDR3. TCRdb itself ran the multiplex PCR reads through MiXCR, one entry per CDR3 protein. The sample carries approximately 570,000 distinct CDR3 sequences, approximately 20% recorded once. Material: blood. The source of these receptors is a man aged 40-55 years with Graves' ophthalmopathy.

With regard to this clonotype: This may come from a read error, since a much larger clone is one base off. The chain combines TRBV27 with TRBJ2-7; D ambiguous. There are 17 residues in the CDR3. Germline CDR1 and CDR2: MNHEY and SMNVEV (reference sequence). The chain's CDR3 is CAGSLHPGTLLSYEQYF. CDR3 DNA: TGTGCCGGCAGTTTACACCCGGGTACACTTCTCTCCTACGAGCAGTACTTC.

The chain carries TRBV3-1 and TRBJ1-2, with D perhaps matching TRBD1 (5 bases). The length of the CDR3 is 12 residues. Germline CDR1 and CDR2: LGHDT and YNNKEL (reference sequence). Trimming shortened V by 0 bases and J by 8 bases, and 7 bases separated the two germline ends. The CDR3 sequence: CASSQEGDGYTF. CDR3 in DNA: TGTGCCAGCAGCCAAGAAGGGGACGGCTACACCTTC.

CDR3 nucleotides: TGTGCCAGCAGTGAGTCGGACGGGAGGGCCCCCTACGAGCAGTACTTC. Encoded protein: CASSESDGRAPYEQYF. The gene calls are TRBV2 and TRBJ2-7; 8 bases are a match to TRBD2. The V segment lost 3 bases and the J segment 2 bases; nucleotides outside the gene matches: 9. Germline CDR1 and CDR2: SNHLY and FYNNEI. This CDR3 spans 16 amino acids.

At least ten counts were recorded for this clonotype. The genes are TRBV9 and TRBJ2-1, with a tentative D call TRBD2 (5 bases). This CDR3 region has 14 residues. Between the trimmed V and J ends, which lost 4 bases and 6 bases, there was a span of 14 bases. CDR1 and CDR2 (germline): SGDLS, YYNGEE. CDR3 coding DNA: TGTGCCAGCAGCCGAACTAGTTTCTCCAATGAGCAGTTCTTC. It encodes CASSRTSFSNEQFF.

This clonotype appeared many times. The genes are TRBV7-3 and TRBJ2-7; D possibly corresponds to TRBD2 (6 bases). Trimming stripped 5 bases from V and 4 bases from J, with 12 bases between. This CDR3 has 13 amino acids. Germline CDR1 is SGHTA and CDR2 is FQGTGA. The CDR3 sequence: CASSLAEGYEQYF. The CDR3 DNA reads as TGTGCCAGCAGCCTGGCGGAGGGATACGAGCAGTACTTC.

This clonotype was detected a few times. The chain recombines TRBV7-9 with TRBJ2-2; D gene uncertain. The V gene's germline CDR1 is SEHNR and CDR2 FQNEAQ (reference sequence). The germline V and J ends were trimmed by 6 bases and 8 bases, with 7 bases remaining between them. This CDR3 spans 11 amino acids. This CDR3 is CASRRRGELFF. In DNA, the CDR3 is TGTGCCAGCAGGCGGCGTGGGGAGCTGTTTTTT.

In its sample, this clonotype was seen a few times. The gene calls are TRBV30 and TRBJ1-1, with D hard to call. The CDR3 extends over 14 amino acids. Germline CDR1 is GTSNPN and CDR2 is SVGIG (reference sequence). Trimming removed 0 bases at V and 1 base at J, with 9 bases between. The DNA for the CDR3 is TGTGCCTGGAGTGTAGGTTCAGCGAACACTGAAGCTTTCTTT. This gives the protein CAWSVGSANTEAFF.

V usage is TRBV20-1 and J usage is TRBJ2-1, with 10 positions matching TRBD2. CDR1 DFQATT and CDR2 SNEGSKA come from the germline V gene (reference sequence). The ends lost 2 bases at V and 8 bases at J; junction bases unmatched: 12. This CDR3 contains 16 residues. The DNA for the CDR3 is TGCAGTGCTAGAAGACTAGCGGGCATATGGGTGGATGAGCAGTTCTTC. Encoded protein: CSARRLAGIWVDEQFF.

In this sample, this clonotype turned up many times. This rearrangement joins TRBV29-1 to TRBJ1-2; D is unresolved. CDR3 size: 15 residues. Per germline, CDR1 SQVTM and CDR2 ANQGSEA. V shed 0 bases and J shed 3 bases, with 14 bases lying between them. This CDR3 is CSVEDLTATDYGYTF. The CDR3 DNA reads TGCAGCGTTGAAGATCTTACAGCCACCGACTATGGCTACACCTTC.

The chain couples TRBV13 to TRBJ2-7; D may be TRBD1 (7 bases). Between the trimmed V and J ends, which lost 2 bases and 5 bases, there was a span of 16 bases. The CDR3 is 15 amino acids. Looked up from germline, CDR1 is PRHDT and CDR2 is FYEKMQ (reference sequence). CDR3 DNA sequence: TGTGCCAGCAGCTTATGGCGGGGCGGGACAGACGAGCAGTACTTC. This sequence encodes CASSLWRGGTDEQYF. The full variable domain, with the rest looked up from reference TRBV13 and TRBJ2-7, is AAGVIQSPRHLIKEKRETATLKCYPIPRHDTVYWYQQGPGQDPQFLISFYEKMQSDKGSIPDRFSAQQFSDYHSELNMSSLELGDSALYFCASSLWRGGTDEQYFGPGTRLTVT.

The chain links TRBV12-5 to TRBJ2-1; 9 bases match TRBD1. V was clipped by 1 base and J by 0 bases; unmatched bases: 4. This CDR3 comprises 17 residues. Germline V CDR1 and CDR2: LGHNT, FRNRAP. For the CDR3, the DNA is TGTGCTAGTGGTTTGGCCGGACAGGGGAGCTCCTACAATGAGCAGTTCTTC. Its protein product is CASGLAGQGSSYNEQFF.

This clonotype has a handful of counts. The chain recombines TRBV6-2 or TRBV6-3 with TRBJ1-4; no clear D gene. Germline CDR1 is MNHEY and CDR2 is SVGEGT. This CDR3 spans 16 amino acids. With 4 bases removed from V and 8 bases from J, the gap between germline ends came to 20 bases. CDR3 sequence: CASSFFVEAEGEKLFF. In DNA, the CDR3 is TGTGCCAGCAGTTTTTTTGTAGAAGCGGAAGGGGAAAAACTGTTTTTT.

This clonotype occurred many times. This CDR3 reads CASGPTVNTGELFF. In DNA form, the CDR3 reads TGTGCCAGCGGTCCGACAGTTAACACCGGGGAGCTGTTTTTT. V and J are TRBV2 and TRBJ2-2; D might be TRBD1 (5 bases). The ends were cut back, 8 bases at V and 2 bases at J, with 12 bases in the middle. The CDR3 runs to 14 residues. Germline V lookup: CDR1 SNHLY, CDR2 FYNNEI.

This chain links TRBV19 with TRBJ1-5; TRBD1 is a possible D gene (6 bases). This CDR3 is built from 16 residues. Trimming removed 7 bases at V and 2 bases at J, with 18 bases between. Germline values: CDR1 LNHDA, CDR2 SQIVND (reference sequence). Here the CDR3 DNA reads TGTGCCAGTATCTCCTCCCCGGGGGCTGGCAATCAGCCCCAGCATTTT. It encodes CASISSPGAGNQPQHF.

This chain connects TRBV3-1 to TRBJ2-1; D may be TRBD2 (6 bases). Germline lookup yields CDR1 LGHDT and CDR2 YNNKEL (reference sequence). This CDR3 spans 13 amino acids. V was pared by 3 bases and J by 10 bases, with 13 bases between. This chain's CDR3 is CASSQVLGGEQFF. Written as DNA, the CDR3 is TGTGCCAGCAGCCAGGTCTTGGGGGGAGAGCAGTTCTTC.

At least ten counts were recorded for this clonotype. The CDR3 region is CASRIKRGIPWYNEQFF. The CDR3 DNA reads as TGTGCCAGCAGGATCAAAAGGGGAATCCCCTGGTACAATGAGCAGTTCTTC. The chain links TRBV28 to TRBJ2-1; perhaps TRBD1 as D (5 bases). Trimming pared 6 bases from V and 4 bases from J, leaving 22 bases between. The CDR3 sequence is 17 residues long. CDR1 is MDHEN and CDR2 is SYDVKM in the germline V gene.

This clonotype was observed many times. The chain combines TRBV5-1 with TRBJ2-5; D unclear. Germline lookup yields CDR1 SGHRS and CDR2 YFSETQ. CDR3 length: 13 amino acids. V dropped 0 bases and J dropped 7 bases, with 10 bases sitting between them. The CDR3 spells CASSLDPPGTQYF. The CDR3 nucleotides read TGCGCCAGCAGCTTGGATCCCCCCGGGACCCAGTACTTC.

The sample holds many counts of this clonotype. The V call is TRBV27, the J call TRBJ2-7, with D unresolved. CDR1 and CDR2 from the germline V gene are MNHEY and SMNVEV (reference sequence). The CDR3 runs to 13 residues. V lost 4 bases, J lost 4 bases, and 11 bases lay in between. The CDR3 spells CASSWKGLYEQYF. CDR3 coding DNA: TGTGCCAGCAGTTGGAAGGGCCTATACGAGCAGTACTTC.

This clonotype was found a few times. This chain joins TRBV20-1 and TRBJ1-1, with D maybe TRBD1 (5 bases). V lost 0 bases and J lost 1, with 9 bases in between. There are 14 residues in the CDR3. Germline lookup yields CDR1 DFQATT and CDR2 SNEGSKA (reference sequence). CDR3 sequence: CSARDRQKNTEAFF. DNA of the CDR3: TGCAGTGCTAGAGATAGACAGAAGAACACTGAAGCTTTCTTT.

This clonotype has at least ten counts. V usage is TRBV5-1 and J usage is TRBJ2-7, with 7 bases lining up with TRBD1. The CDR3 has 13 residues. V shed 3 bases, J shed 6 bases, and the junction held 6 bases outside the gene matches. Germline CDR1 SGHRS, CDR2 YFSETQ. The chain's CDR3 is CASSYQGVSEQYF. The CDR3 region has the DNA TGCGCCAGCAGCTATCAGGGGGTCAGCGAGCAGTACTTC.

This chain joins TRBV4-1 and TRBJ1-5; D is possibly TRBD1 (5 bases). This CDR3 contains 13 residues. Germline V lookup: CDR1 MGHRA, CDR2 YSYEKL. With 1 base removed from V and 6 bases from J, the gap between germline ends came to 7 bases. The CDR3 is CASSQVGGQPQHF. The CDR3 bases are TGCGCCAGCAGCCAAGTCGGGGGTCAGCCCCAGCATTTT.

This clonotype was seen many times. V usage is TRBV11-2 and J usage is TRBJ1-2; 8 bases fit TRBD1. The J segment lost 4 bases and the V segment lost 3 bases, leaving 4 bases of the junction unmatched. Germline CDR1 and CDR2: SGHAT and FQNNGV. The CDR3 has 14 residues. The CDR3 here is CASSLDRAGYGYTF. The DNA of the CDR3 is TGTGCCAGCAGCTTGGACAGGGCGGGCTATGGCTACACCTTC.

The V gene is TRBV11-2, the J gene TRBJ2-7; possible D gene TRBD1, 6 bases. CDR1 SGHAT and CDR2 FQNNGV come from the germline V gene. This CDR3 region has 15 residues. V was pared by 0 bases and J by 5 bases, with 14 bases between. The CDR3 coding sequence is TGTGCCAGCAGCTTAGAGGGGGCCGGCTACAACGAGCAGTACTTC. It encodes CASSLEGAGYNEQYF.